This TCR beta chain was found in a study of control samples from healthy donors and cancer patients. The CDR3 runs to 15 residues. Trimming left V 3 bases short and J 1 base short, with 11 bases between. Germline V gene lookup returns CDR1 SGHNT and CDR2 YYREEE (reference sequence). Measured with immunoSEQ multiplex PCR; TCRdb has only the in-frame clones, and not every one. The sample's table shows about 190,000 clones. This receptor was taken from a woman aged 30 to 39 in good health. Sequencing was carried out using blood. This chain connects TRBV5-4 to TRBJ1-3, with D perhaps matching TRBD1 (5 bases). As DNA, the CDR3 is TGTGCCAGCAGCTGGGGCTTCCGTTCTGGAAACACCATATATTTT. It specifies CASSWGFRSGNTIYF.